This TCR beta chain was found in a study of T cell responses to AZD1222 COVID-19 vaccine. Some clones are missing from TCRdb's copy, which holds only in-frame ones; the method was immunoSEQ multiplex PCR. The table has tens of thousands of clones, 88% seen once. Study results and limitations: Only 5 or 6 people who got AZD1222 tested seropositive at baseline. CD4 TCRs linked to vaccination spanned spike, dominating at 160-218 and 743-854.

This CDR3 is built from 13 residues. V was pared by 4 bases and J by 1 base, with 6 bases between. From germline, CDR1 is SGHRS and CDR2 YFSETQ. A note on this clone: Antigen: not known.

The receptor's source is an adult in good health. The material sequenced was peripheral blood, taken on day 0 of AZD1222 vaccination. The chain is built from TRBV5-1 and TRBJ1-5; D is possibly TRBD1 (5 bases). CDR3: CASSRGSNQPQHF. The CDR3 nucleotides read TGCGCCAGCAGCAGGGGCAGCAATCAGCCCCAGCATTTT.